This TCR beta chain was retrieved from a study of T cell responses to AZD1222 COVID-19 vaccine. About the research overall: Pooling covered second doses at about 4 or about 12 weeks. Findings of the study overall: Reportedly, nearly half the spike-specific TCRs target unmutated variant regions. All repertoire sampling was performed exclusively after the peak T cell response.

V lost 5 bases and J lost 5; bases outside the gene matches: 12. The CDR3 spans 17 residues. Germline V lookup: CDR1 SEHNR, CDR2 FQNEAQ (reference sequence). In the case of this clone: The target antigen is unknown.

Using immunoSEQ multiplex PCR, the repertoire was profiled, and TCRdb retains in-frame clones only, with some absent. This sample carries roughly 150,000 clones, 85% to 95% of them seen once, and the ten largest clones take 1.2% to 1.5%. The gene calls are TRBV7-9 and TRBJ2-3; the match to TRBD2 covers 11 bases. This clonotype was obtained from an adult in good health. The sequencing used peripheral blood, collected on day 0 of AZD1222 vaccination. The CDR3 DNA sequence: TGTGCCAGCAGCCCTTTTATAGCGGGGGGGCCTGGAGATACGCAGTATTTT. This sequence encodes CASSPFIAGGPGDTQYF.